These T cell receptor beta chains were read from a single sample in a study of post-analysis software for immune sequencing data. Each CDR3 protein gets one entry after TCRdb re-called the PCR reads with MiXCR. The data contain about 400,000 distinct CDR3 sequences, roughly 30% of them singletons. The sample taken for sequencing was blood. These receptors came from a girl aged 10-17 years with multiple sclerosis. CDR3s include the opening cysteine and the closing phenylalanine or tryptophan. The order of the fields is CDR3 length, D gene, J gene, clone size, V gene, CDR3 DNA, CDR3 protein. A D gene is named only where the DNA matches it firmly. Part of the rows lack a size; the others show once, few, many or a class for expanded clones.

17 | . | TRBJ2-7 | . | TRBV11-2 | TGTGCCAGCAGCCACCCGTGGAGGGGGCGAAAAATCTACGAGCAGTACTTC | CASSHPWRGRKIYEQYF
15 | TRBD1 | TRBJ1-2 | few | TRBV7-2 | TGTGCCAGCAGCTTAGGGGGTCAGGGGGCGGAGGGCTACACCTTC | CASSLGGQGAEGYTF
14 | . | TRBJ2-7 | . | TRBV2 | TGTGCCAGCAGTGGTCAATGGAGCTCCTATGAGCAGTACTTC | CASSGQWSSYEQYF
18 | . | TRBJ1-5 | . | TRBV4-3 | TGCGCCAGCAGCCAAGATTACGGCAGCGTTGGGAGCAGTCAGCCCCAGCATTTT | CASSQDYGSVGSSQPQHF
14 | TRBD1 | TRBJ2-7 | . | TRBV5-1 | TGCGCCAGCAGCCCTCCATCCAGGGGGCACGAGCAGTACTTC | CASSPPSRGHEQYF
10 | . | TRBJ2-1 | few | TRBV9 | TGTGCCAGCAACGACAATGAGCAGTTCTTC | CASNDNEQFF
17 | TRBD1 | TRBJ2-1 | many | TRBV5-1 | TGCGCCAGCAGCCGGCTCCTCTCAGGGGGCGCTGGAAATGAGCAGTTCTTC | CASSRLLSGGAGNEQFF
18 | . | TRBJ2-1 | . | TRBV7-2 | TGTGCCAGCAGCTTAGGGGGTTTGGCGGGAAGTCCCCACAATGAGCAGTTCTTC | CASSLGGLAGSPHNEQFF
17 | TRBD2 | TRBJ2-3 | few | TRBV7-9 | TGTGCCAGCAGCTTGTCGAGAGAGCGGGGGTCCACAGATACGCAGTATTTT | CASSLSRERGSTDTQYF
14 | TRBD2 | TRBJ2-7 | . | TRBV7-2 | TGTGCCAGCAGCTTAGTCAGCGCGGGAGGTGAGCAGTACTTC | CASSLVSAGGEQYF
13 | TRBD1 | TRBJ2-5 | . | TRBV20-1 | TGCAGTGCCCCGGGACAGAGGCAAGAGACCCAGTACTTC | CSAPGQRQETQYF
14 | . | TRBJ1-2 | few | TRBV12-3/TRBV12-4 | TGTGCCAGCAGTCAGGGCCTAGGGTTCTATGGCTACACCTTC | CASSQGLGFYGYTF
13 | . | TRBJ2-5 | many | TRBV4-3 | TGCGCCAGCAGCCAAGTTCTCCAAGAGACCCAGTACTTC | CASSQVLQETQYF
12 | TRBD2 | TRBJ2-1 | . | TRBV10-3 | TGTGCCATCAGCGGGACTAACAATAAGCAGTTCTTC | CAISGTNNKQFF
14 | TRBD1 | TRBJ2-7 | many | TRBV7-6 | TGTGCCAGCAGCCCACAGGGGGCCGCCTACGAGCAGTACTTC | CASSPQGAAYEQYF
15 | TRBD1 | TRBJ1-4 | few | TRBV2 | TGTGCCAGCAGTGAACAGGGGGCAGATAATGAAAAACTGTTTTTT | CASSEQGADNEKLFF
13 | . | TRBJ1-2 | once | TRBV5-4 | TGTGCCAGCAGCTTGCAACCCCCCGGCGGCTACACCTTC | CASSLQPPGGYTF
19 | . | TRBJ1-1 | few | TRBV6-5 | TGTGCCAGCAGTTTAACAAGGCCCTTTGATAGGGGGTTGAACACTGAAGCTTTCTTT | CASSLTRPFDRGLNTEAFF
16 | . | TRBJ2-3 | . | TRBV6-4 | TGTGCCAGCAGTGACTGTGGGGGTGGTAATGCAGATACGCAGTATTTT | CASSDCGGGNADTQYF
12 | . | TRBJ2-3 | . | TRBV29-1 | TGCAGCGTTGAAGATGTGGTAGATACGCAGTATTTT | CSVEDVVDTQYF
15 | . | TRBJ2-1 | . | TRBV5-1 | TGCGCCAGCAGCGCTACCGGGGGCCGGGTAAATGAGCAGTTCTTC | CASSATGGRVNEQFF
15 | TRBD1 | TRBJ2-5 | . | TRBV5-7 | TGTGCCAGCAGCTGTAAGGACAGGGGGAAAGAGACCCAGTACTTC | CASSCKDRGKETQYF
13 | . | TRBJ2-2 | . | TRBV6-5 | TGTGCCACCACCGCAGGGCATTCCGGGGAGCTGTTTTTT | CATTAGHSGELFF
16 | TRBD2 | TRBJ2-3 | . | TRBV20-1 | TGCAGTGCTAGGACTAGCGGGGGGAGAATCTCAGATACGCAGTATTTT | CSARTSGGRISDTQYF
14 | . | TRBJ1-2 | few | TRBV4-3 | TGCGCCAGCAGCCAAGGACAGTCCTACTATGGCTACACCTTC | CASSQGQSYYGYTF
13 | . | TRBJ1-2 | few | TRBV7-2 | TGTGCCAGCAGCCCCCAGGCTAACTATGGCTACACCTTC | CASSPQANYGYTF
16 | TRBD2 | TRBJ2-1 | . | TRBV11-1 | TGTGCCAGCAGCTTAGGAACTAGCGGGGGTTACAATGAGCAGTTCTTC | CASSLGTSGGYNEQFF
15 | . | TRBJ1-2 | . | TRBV7-9 | TGTGCCAGCAGCTTAGGGGGCGCGACCAGCTATGGCTACACCTTC | CASSLGGATSYGYTF
15 | TRBD2 | TRBJ2-3 | . | TRBV20-1 | TGCAGTGCTAGAGATTCGTGGGGGGGAACAGATACGCAGTATTTT | CSARDSWGGTDTQYF
15 | TRBD1 | TRBJ2-5 | . | TRBV2 | TGTGCCAGCAGGATTTTAACAGGGGGCAAGAAGACCCAGTACTTC | CASRILTGGKKTQYF
15 | TRBD1 | TRBJ2-2 | . | TRBV5-1 | TGCGCCAGCAGCCGGGACAGGGAAGACACCGGGGAGCTGTTTTTT | CASSRDREDTGELFF
15 | . | TRBJ1-5 | few | TRBV6-1 | TGTGCCAGCAGTGAAGCGATGGGGAGGATCCAGCCCCAGCATTTT | CASSEAMGRIQPQHF
13 | TRBD1 | TRBJ1-1 | . | TRBV4-2 | TGTGCCAGCAGCTGGACAGGGGATATCCAAGCTTTCTTT | CASSWTGDIQAFF
12 | . | TRBJ2-1 | . | TRBV7-2 | TGTGCCAGCAGCTTAGTAGTGTCAGTCCAGTTCTTC | CASSLVVSVQFF
14 | . | TRBJ1-1 | . | TRBV7-6 | TGTGCCAGCAGCTTAGCAGAGTTAAACACTGAAGCTTTCTTT | CASSLAELNTEAFF
12 | . | TRBJ2-7 | few | TRBV29-1 | TGCAGCGCCCTGACAGCCTCCTACGAGCAGTACTTC | CSALTASYEQYF
16 | TRBD2 | TRBJ2-7 | few | TRBV27 | TGTGCCAGCAGCTCCGTTCTAGCGGGGCTAGGGCACGAGCAGTACTTC | CASSSVLAGLGHEQYF
13 | . | TRBJ2-7 | . | TRBV28 | TGTGCCAGCAGTTCAGGTGAACCCTACGAGCAGTACTTC | CASSSGEPYEQYF
16 | . | TRBJ2-5 | few | TRBV29-1 | TGCAGCGTTGTCTACCTGGACCCAGGGCGAGGAGAGACCCAGTACTTC | CSVVYLDPGRGETQYF
13 | . | TRBJ2-7 | . | TRBV20-1 | TGCAGTGCCACTGACAGGTCGGCCTGCGAGCAGTACTTC | CSATDRSACEQYF
15 | . | TRBJ1-1 | . | TRBV6-1 | TGTGCCAGCAGTGAACGGATCACAGGGAACACTGAAGCTTTCTTT | CASSERITGNTEAFF
22 | . | TRBJ1-5 | . | TRBV7-6 | TGTGCCAGCAGCTCTAAGGGGCAGACTTTTTTTGGGGGGGGCCTGAGCAATCAGCCCCAGCATTTT | CASSSKGQTFFGGGLSNQPQHF
17 | . | TRBJ2-6 | . | TRBV12-3/TRBV12-4 | TGTGCCAGCTCTGGAGGGGAAGGGGTCTCTGGGGCCAACGTCCTGACTTTC | CASSGGEGVSGANVLTF
15 | TRBD2 | TRBJ2-7 | few | TRBV20-1 | TGCAGTGCCCGAGAGGGGGGTAGCGGGGGGATTGGCCAGTACTTC | CSAREGGSGGIGQYF
17 | TRBD2 | TRBJ2-3 | . | TRBV12-3/TRBV12-4 | TGTGCCAGCAGTTCACGCGAGCTTTCGGGGGGTACAGATACGCAGTATTTT | CASSSRELSGGTDTQYF